Below, 13 T cell receptor beta chains from the same sample are listed, as sequenced in a study of CD8 T cells in ankylosing spondylitis. TCRdb re-derived calls from the 5' RACE reads in MiXCR, one entry per CDR3 protein. This table has a few hundred thousand distinct CDR3 sequences, approximately 20% appearing once. The specimen sequenced was blood, either unsorted or a sorted T cell fraction (not recorded which). Receptor source: a male donor with ankylosing spondylitis or in good health (not recorded which).

This clonotype was observed a handful of times. The chain employs TRBV10-2 and TRBJ2-7; 8 nucleotides line up with TRBD2. This CDR3 has 14 amino acids. Trimming removed 4 bases from V and 5 bases from J; junction bases left unmatched: 7. Germline lookup yields CDR1 WSHSY and CDR2 SAAADI. The CDR3 loop reads CASSVFRAGDEQYF. The CDR3, as DNA: TGCGCCAGCAGTGTCTTCCGAGCGGGAGACGAGCAGTACTTC.

The chain carries TRBV29-1 and TRBJ2-7, with 11 nucleotides matching TRBD1. This CDR3 spans 16 amino acids. V was pared by 6 bases and J by 2 bases, with 12 bases of the junction left unmatched. Germline lookup yields CDR1 SQVTM and CDR2 ANQGSEA. In DNA, the CDR3 is TGCAGCGTGGTGATGCAAGGGGGACAGGGGGCCTACGAGCAGTACTTC. As protein: CSVVMQGGQGAYEQYF.

The chain is built from TRBV10-3 and TRBJ2-2; D might be TRBD1 or TRBD2, each matching 6 bases. Germline loops: CDR1 ENHRY, CDR2 SYGVKD. This CDR3 comprises 16 residues. V was trimmed by 8 bases and J by 4 bases, leaving 20 bases between them. The CDR3, as DNA: TGTGCCATCCCGGGGGCAAGAGGCCCAGGCACCGGGGAGCTGTTTTTT. It yields the protein CAIPGARGPGTGELFF.

There are a few counts of this clonotype. The J gene is TRBJ1-5, the V gene TRBV10-3; possible D gene TRBD1, 5 bases. Trimming pared 5 bases from V and 4 bases from J, leaving 12 bases between. The germline CDR1 and CDR2 sequences are ENHRY and SYGVKD. CDR3 size: 14 residues. CDR3 sequence (DNA): TGTGCCATCAGTAGGCAGGGCTTAAATCAGCCCCAGCATTTT. This encodes CAISRQGLNQPQHF.

This clonotype was recorded a few times. The gene calls are TRBV6-2 or TRBV6-3 and TRBJ2-1, with D perhaps TRBD1 (6 bases). The CDR3 runs 13 residues. V gave up 5 bases and J gave up 7 bases, with 12 bases separating them. Germline V gives CDR1 MNHEY, CDR2 SVGEGT. The DNA of the CDR3 is TGTGCCAGCAGTCCCGGACAGAATAATGAGCAGTTCTTC. Residues: CASSPGQNNEQFF.

Comment on this clonotype: Since no conserved phenylalanine or tryptophan closes the CDR3, a read error is the likely cause. V usage is TRBV27 and J usage is TRBJ2-1, with D maybe TRBD2 (6 bases). V shed 6 bases and J shed 6 bases, with 18 bases lying between them. Germline loops: CDR1 MNHEY, CDR2 SMNVEV (reference sequence). The CDR3 extends over 15 amino acids. In DNA form, the CDR3 reads TGTGCCAGCAGACTAGCAGGTGGGCCCGGCAATGAGCAGTTCTCC. It is translated as CASRLAGGPGNEQFS.

This clonotype has more than one count but fewer than ten. The chain is built from TRBV7-9 and TRBJ2-5; D unresolved. The CDR3 spans 13 residues. Between the trimmed V and J ends, which lost 2 bases and 3 bases, there was a span of 7 bases. CDR1 is SEHNR, CDR2 FQNEAQ, per germline (reference sequence). This CDR3 is CASSLPSKETQYF. The CDR3 region has the DNA TGTGCCAGCAGCTTACCTTCCAAAGAGACCCAGTACTTC.

V usage is TRBV7-8 and J usage is TRBJ2-1, with 11 nucleotides matching TRBD2. Germline lookup yields CDR1 SGHVS and CDR2 FQNEAQ. The J segment lost 3 bases and the V segment lost 5 bases, leaving 9 bases of the junction unmatched. The CDR3 sequence is 17 residues long. The CDR3 spells CASSTNLAGGFYNEQFF. The CDR3 nucleotides read TGTGCCAGCAGCACTAATCTAGCGGGAGGTTTCTACAATGAGCAGTTCTTC.

This clonotype was seen a handful of times. The chain has TRBV7-8 and TRBJ2-1; no definite D call. V was cut by 3 bases and J by 0 bases, with 9 bases left in between. CDR1 and CDR2 (germline): SGHVS, FQNEAQ. The CDR3 totals 15 residues. The CDR3: CASSLGRHSYNEQFF. The CDR3, as DNA: TGTGCCAGCAGCTTGGGCCGGCACTCCTACAATGAGCAGTTCTTC.

The J gene is TRBJ2-7, the V gene TRBV4-1; 12 bases are shared with TRBD2. From germline, CDR1 is MGHRA and CDR2 YSYEKL. There are 16 residues in the CDR3. J gave up 2 bases and V 4 bases, and 6 bases lay outside the gene matches. CDR3 DNA sequence: TGCGCCAGCAGCCCGGATCGACTAGCGGGAGCCTACGAGCAGTACTTC. It is translated as CASSPDRLAGAYEQYF.

V usage is TRBV16 and J usage is TRBJ1-5; D gene unclear. V lost 7 bases, J lost 0 bases, and 10 bases lay in between. The CDR3 runs 14 residues. Looked up from germline, CDR1 is KGHSY and CDR2 is FQNENV. The CDR3 nucleotides are TGTGCCAGCAAAGGTGCGTCTAGCAATCAGCCCCAGCATTTT. Encoded protein: CASKGASSNQPQHF.

The chain combines TRBV11-2 with TRBJ2-3; 12 positions match TRBD2. J was trimmed by 2 bases and V by 5 bases; bases with no gene match: 8. CDR1 and CDR2 (germline): SGHAT, FQNNGV. The CDR3 totals 17 residues. The DNA of the CDR3 is TGTGCCAGCAGCGAACGACTAGCGGGAGTCCCCACAGATACGCAGTATTTT. Translation gives CASSERLAGVPTDTQYF.

The chain couples TRBV6-1 to TRBJ2-1; D is ambiguous. Germline V gene sequence: CDR1 MNHNS, CDR2 SASEGT. V lost 6 bases, J lost 4 bases, and 13 bases lay in between. CDR3 length equals 14 residues. The CDR3 DNA sequence: TGTGCCAGCAGCCAGACCGGGTCTTACAATGAGCAGTTCTTC. Its translation: CASSQTGSYNEQFF.